This TCR beta chain was recorded in a study of cytotoxic CD8 clonotypes in ibrutinib-treated CLL. The sample holds one count of this clone. Germline V lookup: CDR1 SGHRS, CDR2 YFSETQ. The CDR3 extends over 16 amino acids. V was shortened by 2 bases and J by 1 base, with 13 bases between the two germline ends. Clones were sequenced by immunoSEQ multiplex PCR, and TCRdb holds only the in-frame ones, with some missing. The sample shows 90,000 to 95,000 clones, approximately 77% of them seen only once. This chain links TRBV5-1 with TRBJ2-1; perhaps TRBD2 as D (5 bases). Sequencing used PBMCs, obtained after 24 months of ibrutinib treatment. This TCR was recovered from a human donor with chronic lymphocytic leukemia. CDR3 sequence reads: CASSFPLVGSYNEQFF. In DNA form, the CDR3 reads TGCGCCAGCAGCTTCCCACTAGTCGGATCCTACAATGAGCAGTTCTTC.